A single sample is the source of the 15 T cell receptor beta chains below, sequenced in a study of T cell responses to AZD1222 COVID-19 vaccine. TCRdb's table, derived via immunoSEQ multiplex PCR, lists solely in-frame clones and lacks some. This sample carries roughly 180,000 clones, roughly 94% of them seen once, and the ten largest clones take 1% to 1.5%. The sample was peripheral blood, taken 28 days after the second AZD1222 dose. Receptor source: an adult who received the AZD1222 COVID-19 vaccine.

This clone was observed a single time. The rearrangement links TRBV3-1 (or the pseudogene TRBV3-2) to TRBJ2-1; D call uncertain. The CDR3 is 17 amino acids. Germline CDR1 and CDR2: LGHDT and YNNKEL (reference sequence). The ends were cut back, 4 bases at V and 8 bases at J, with 24 bases in the middle. The CDR3 nucleotides are TGTGCCAGCAGCCGACCCCCCGGACCGAACCCTTCGTATGAGCAGTTCTTC. It codes for CASSRPPGPNPSYEQFF.

This clone was seen only once. Different DNA sequences within this sample yield the same CDR3. This chain connects TRBV19 to TRBJ1-4; D gene ambiguous. Deletions cut 3 bases from V and 7 bases from J, with 3 bases between. The CDR3 totals 11 residues. Per germline, CDR1 LNHDA and CDR2 SQIVND (reference sequence). The CDR3 region is CASSIGEKLFF. The DNA for the CDR3 is TGTGCCAGTAGTATCGGTGAAAAACTGTTTTTT.

CDR3 in amino acids: CASSPGQLNTIYF. The CDR3 nucleotides are TGTGCCAGCAGCCCCGGACAGTTAAACACCATATATTTT. The chain couples TRBV7-2 to TRBJ1-3, with a weak D call TRBD1 (6 bases). The CDR3 contains 13 residues. V was shortened by 5 bases and J by 6 bases, with 11 bases between the two germline ends. Germline V CDR1 and CDR2: SGHTA, FQGNSA. The full variable domain, completed using reference TRBV7-2 and TRBJ1-3, is GAGVSQSPSNKVTEKGKDVELRCDPISGHTALYWYRQSLGQGLEFLIYFQGNSAPDKSGLPSDRFSAERTGGSVSTLTIQRTQQEDSAVYLCASSPGQLNTIYFGEGSWLTVV.

The V and J genes are TRBV18 and TRBJ2-2; D is possibly TRBD2 (7 bases). The germline V gene encodes CDR1 KGHSH and CDR2 LQKENI. This CDR3 has 16 amino acids. Trimming cost V 0 bases and J 2 bases, with 10 bases left between them. CDR3 nucleotides: TGTGCCAGCTCACCACCCGGGGGGCGAAACACCGGGGAGCTGTTTTTT. It is translated as CASSPPGGRNTGELFF.

This clone was recorded only once. The chain links TRBV5-6 to TRBJ1-1; the match to TRBD1 covers 7 bases. J was trimmed by 8 bases and V by 5 bases; bases with no gene match: 3. The CDR3 loop spans 11 amino acids. Germline V lookup: CDR1 SGHDT, CDR2 YYEEEE. The CDR3 sequence: CASSQQGEAFF. As DNA, the CDR3 is TGTGCCAGCAGTCAACAGGGGGAAGCTTTCTTT. The whole variable domain, filled in from reference TRBV5-6 and TRBJ1-1, reads DAGVTQSPTHLIKTRGQQVTLRCSPKSGHDTVSWYQQALGQGPQFIFQYYEEEERQRGNFPDRFSGHQFPNYSSELNVNALLLGDSALYLCASSQQGEAFFGQGTRLTVV.

The CDR3 sequence: CAWSIRGSRQPQHF. CDR3 sequence (DNA): TGTGCCTGGAGTATCCGGGGTTCTCGTCAGCCCCAGCATTTT. This chain links TRBV30 with TRBJ1-5; no clear D. Germline lookup yields CDR1 GTSNPN and CDR2 SVGIG (reference sequence). The CDR3 loop spans 14 amino acids. V was pared by 2 bases and J by 6 bases, with 14 bases between.

The rearrangement links TRBV27 to TRBJ2-7; 8 nucleotides agree with TRBD2. V was clipped by 5 bases and J by 4 bases; unmatched bases: 4. Germline CDR1 is MNHEY and CDR2 is SMNVEV (reference sequence). CDR3 length: 13 amino acids. This chain's CDR3 is CASSRPSGYEQYF. The CDR3 region has the DNA TGTGCCAGCAGTCGTCCTAGCGGGTACGAGCAGTACTTC.

V gene TRBV7-9 combines with J gene TRBJ1-2, with 8 bases that match TRBD1. V was clipped by 1 base and J by 6 bases; unmatched bases: 7. Germline assignment: CDR1 SEHNR and CDR2 FQNEAQ (reference sequence). This CDR3 is 15 amino acids long. The CDR3 spells CASSLGQGAYNGYTF. CDR3 nucleotide sequence: TGTGCCAGCAGCTTAGGGCAGGGGGCTTATAATGGCTACACCTTC.

This clone is a singleton in its sample. The chain uses TRBV29-1 and TRBJ2-2, with D unclear. With 6 bases removed from V and 1 base from J, the gap between germline ends came to 3 bases. The CDR3 is 11 amino acids. Germline CDR1 and CDR2: SQVTM and ANQGSEA. In DNA form, the CDR3 reads TGCAGCGTGCAGAACACCGGGGAGCTGTTTTTT. As protein: CSVQNTGELFF.

This chain links TRBV18 with TRBJ2-3; possibly TRBD1 or TRBD2 for D (5 bases each). This CDR3 contains 16 residues. Germline lookup yields CDR1 KGHSH and CDR2 LQKENI. V shed 3 bases and J shed 2 bases, with 15 bases lying between them. The CDR3 loop is CASSPRVGRYTDTQYF. The CDR3 nucleotides read TGTGCCAGCTCACCTAGGGTGGGACGGTACACAGATACGCAGTATTTT.

This clone was observed at least ten times. The J gene is TRBJ2-6, the V gene TRBV7-3; D may correspond to TRBD1 or TRBD2 (5 bases each). From germline, CDR1 is SGHTA and CDR2 FQGTGA. The CDR3 totals 18 residues. Deletions cut 4 bases from V and 0 bases from J, with 16 bases between. CDR3 coding DNA: TGTGCCAGCAGCTCGTCCGGGACGATTACCTCTGGGGCCAACGTCCTGACTTTC. It specifies CASSSSGTITSGANVLTF.

The chain couples TRBV7-9 to TRBJ2-2, with 8 bases fitting TRBD1. There are 13 residues in the CDR3. From germline, CDR1 is SEHNR and CDR2 FQNEAQ (reference sequence). Trimming took 5 bases from V and 7 from J; bases not matched to a gene: 3. CDR3 amino acids: CASSRDRSGELFF. The CDR3 nucleotides are TGTGCCAGCAGCCGGGACAGGAGCGGGGAGCTGTTTTTT.

V usage is TRBV19 and J usage is TRBJ2-1; 14 positions match TRBD2. The CDR3 consists of 14 residues. J gave up 7 bases and V 8 bases, and 4 bases lay outside the gene matches. Germline V lookup: CDR1 LNHDA, CDR2 SQIVND (reference sequence). The CDR3 spells CASAGTSGRNEQFF. The CDR3 DNA sequence: TGTGCCAGTGCCGGGACTAGCGGGAGAAATGAGCAGTTCTTC.

Comments on this clone: Other DNA sequences in this sample translate to the same CDR3. The chain joins TRBV27 to TRBJ1-1; D is unresolved. Looked up from germline, CDR1 is MNHEY and CDR2 is SMNVEV (reference sequence). The CDR3 is 14 amino acids. Between the trimmed V and J ends, which lost 1 base and 4 bases, there was a span of 10 bases. Here the CDR3 reads CASSLLGGGTEAFF. The CDR3 DNA follows: TGTGCCAGCAGTTTATTGGGAGGCGGCACTGAAGCTTTCTTT.

The rearrangement links TRBV27 to TRBJ2-7; 12 bases agree with TRBD2. CDR1 and CDR2 from the germline V gene are MNHEY and SMNVEV (reference sequence). With V trimmed by 5 bases and J by 6 bases, 8 bases remained unmatched. The length of the CDR3 is 15 residues. CDR3 sequence reads: CASSPSSGRAFEQYF. The CDR3 DNA is TGTGCCAGCAGTCCCTCTAGCGGGAGGGCCTTCGAGCAGTACTTC.